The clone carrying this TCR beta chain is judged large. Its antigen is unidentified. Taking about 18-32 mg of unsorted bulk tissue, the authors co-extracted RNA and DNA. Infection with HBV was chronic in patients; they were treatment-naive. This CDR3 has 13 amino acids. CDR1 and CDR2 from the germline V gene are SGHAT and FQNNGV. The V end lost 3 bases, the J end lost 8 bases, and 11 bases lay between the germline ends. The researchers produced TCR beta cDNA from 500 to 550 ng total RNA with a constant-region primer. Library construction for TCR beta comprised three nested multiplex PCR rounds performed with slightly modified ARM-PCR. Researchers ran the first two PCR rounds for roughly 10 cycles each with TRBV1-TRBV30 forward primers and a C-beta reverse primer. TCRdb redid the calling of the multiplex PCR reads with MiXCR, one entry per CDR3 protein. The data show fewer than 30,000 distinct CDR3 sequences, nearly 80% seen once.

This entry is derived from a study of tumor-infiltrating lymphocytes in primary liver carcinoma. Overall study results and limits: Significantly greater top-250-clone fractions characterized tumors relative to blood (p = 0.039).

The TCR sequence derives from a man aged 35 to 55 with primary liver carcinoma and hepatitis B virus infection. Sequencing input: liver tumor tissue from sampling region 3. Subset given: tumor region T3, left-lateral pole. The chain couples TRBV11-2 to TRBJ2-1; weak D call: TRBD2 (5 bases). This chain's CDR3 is CASSFDASYEQFF. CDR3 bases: TGTGCCAGCAGCTTTGACGCTAGCTATGAGCAGTTCTTC.